Listed here are 16 T cell receptor beta chains from one sample, sequenced in a study of T cell changes during pregnancy in multiple sclerosis. The protocol was immunoSEQ multiplex PCR, while the TCRdb copy is restricted to in-frame clones and leaves out a portion. The sample contains about 67,000 clones, 91% of which appear only once. This material consisted of peripheral blood, taken in the second trimester of pregnancy. Receptors were obtained from a female donor with multiple sclerosis, enrolled in a pregnancy study.

The chain recombines TRBV11-3 with TRBJ2-1, with a tentative D call TRBD1 (6 bases). The ends were cut back, 5 bases at V and 7 bases at J, with 18 bases in the middle. Germline V gives CDR1 SGHNT, CDR2 YENEEA. The CDR3 spans 15 residues. For the CDR3, the DNA is TGTGCCAGCAGCCAAGGGGGAGTAGGGGTTAATGAGCAGTTCTTC. Encoded protein: CASSQGGVGVNEQFF.

V is TRBV2 and J is TRBJ2-7; TRBD2 agrees at 12 bases. J gave up 2 bases and V 7 bases, and 12 bases lay outside the gene matches. Germline V gene lookup returns CDR1 SNHLY and CDR2 FYNNEI. The CDR3 is 17 residues long. The CDR3 region is CASIPGVLAGGPYEQYF. The CDR3 coding sequence is TGTGCCAGCATACCCGGGGTACTAGCGGGAGGCCCCTACGAGCAGTACTTC.

The chain links TRBV4-3 to TRBJ1-1; a weak D match, TRBD1 (6 bases). V dropped 4 bases and J dropped 4 bases, with 16 bases sitting between them. The CDR3 runs to 15 residues. In germline, CDR1 is LGHNA, CDR2 YSLEER. CDR3 amino acids: CASSPHGNRATEAFF. CDR3 bases: TGCGCCAGCAGCCCTCACGGTAACAGGGCCACTGAAGCTTTCTTT.

V usage is TRBV14 and J usage is TRBJ2-7; 7 bases map to TRBD2. The CDR3 is 16 amino acids. The J segment lost 6 bases and the V segment lost 1 base, leaving 12 bases of the junction unmatched. Germline-derived CDR1 and CDR2 are SGHDN and FVKESK. This CDR3 reads CASSQVSGDWRGEQYF. The CDR3 DNA sequence: TGTGCCAGCAGCCAAGTGAGCGGGGACTGGAGGGGCGAGCAGTACTTC.

The chain links TRBV18 to TRBJ1-1; 11 bases map to TRBD1. Looked up from germline, CDR1 is KGHSH and CDR2 is LQKENI. This CDR3 has 16 amino acids. The ends lost 3 bases at V and 5 bases at J; junction bases unmatched: 8. CDR3 amino acids: CASSPRSGTGGTEAFF. In nucleotides, the CDR3 is TGTGCCAGCTCACCTCGATCCGGGACAGGGGGGACTGAAGCTTTCTTT.

V gene TRBV19 combines with J gene TRBJ2-5; D call uncertain. The ends were cut back, 1 base at V and 5 bases at J, with 8 bases in the middle. Germline-derived CDR1 and CDR2 are LNHDA and SQIVND (reference sequence). The CDR3 length is 13 residues. This CDR3 is CASSIGSVETQYF. DNA for the CDR3: TGTGCCAGTAGTATAGGGTCAGTGGAGACCCAGTACTTC. Drawing the rest from reference TRBV19 and TRBJ2-5, the complete variable domain is DGGITQSPKYLFRKEGQNVTLSCEQNLNHDAMYWYRQDPGQGLRLIYYSQIVNDFQKGDIAEGYSVSREKKESFPLTVTSAQKNPTAFYLCASSIGSVETQYFGPGTRLLVL.

The J gene is TRBJ1-2, the V gene TRBV18, with 7 bases aligning to TRBD1. The germline gives CDR1 KGHSH, CDR2 LQKENI. This CDR3 has 17 residues. V lost 4 bases, J lost 4 bases, and 15 bases stayed unmatched. Here the CDR3 reads CASSRDRDSQTGYGYTF. The CDR3 bases are TGTGCCAGCTCACGAGACCGGGACAGTCAAACGGGCTATGGCTACACCTTC.

V gene TRBV27 combines with J gene TRBJ2-5; 7 bases agree with TRBD2. This CDR3 region has 12 residues. The trim removed 8 bases at V and 5 bases at J, leaving 5 bases unmatched. Germline V gene data show CDR1 as MNHEY and CDR2 as SMNVEV (reference sequence). CDR3: CASGRGRETQYF. Here the CDR3 DNA reads TGTGCCAGCGGGAGGGGAAGGGAGACCCAGTACTTC.

This chain connects TRBV7-9 to TRBJ1-1; D uncertain. With 7 bases removed from V and 6 bases from J, the gap between germline ends came to 9 bases. In germline, CDR1 is SEHNR, CDR2 FQNEAQ (reference sequence). This CDR3 has 11 amino acids. CDR3 sequence (DNA): TGTGCCAGCACGCAGAGGCCTGAAGCTTTCTTT. This gives the protein CASTQRPEAFF.

This chain uses TRBV9 with TRBJ1-5; D not certain. Germline V CDR1 and CDR2: SGDLS, YYNGEE. The CDR3 consists of 16 residues. V lost 1 base and J lost 3, with 14 bases in between. DNA of the CDR3: TGTGCCAGCAGCGTACGATCCCGAGGGATCAATCAGCCCCAGCATTTT. This translates into CASSVRSRGINQPQHF.

The chain links TRBV2 to TRBJ1-2; a weak D match, TRBD1 (5 bases). Germline V gene sequence: CDR1 SNHLY, CDR2 FYNNEI. The V end was cut by 5 bases, the J end by 3 bases, with 13 bases between. This CDR3 region has 14 residues. The CDR3 is CASSRAGVDYGYTF. In nucleotides, the CDR3 is TGTGCCAGCAGTCGGGCGGGGGTCGACTATGGCTACACCTTC.

The chain joins TRBV5-1 to TRBJ2-5; D is undetermined. This CDR3 has 11 amino acids. Between the trimmed V and J ends, which lost 4 bases and 2 bases, there was a span of 3 bases. The germline gives CDR1 SGHRS, CDR2 YFSETQ. As DNA, the CDR3 is TGCGCCAGCAGCATACAAGAGACCCAGTACTTC. This sequence encodes CASSIQETQYF.

J is TRBJ1-2 and V is TRBV11-2, with TRBD1 matching over 9 bases. Unmatched junction bases numbered 4, after V lost 7 bases and J lost 4 bases. CDR1 and CDR2 (germline): SGHAT, FQNNGV. There are 13 residues in the CDR3. CDR3 sequence reads: CASTGQGPYGYTF. The CDR3 DNA is TGTGCCAGCACCGGACAGGGGCCCTATGGCTACACCTTC.

The chain has TRBV6-5 and TRBJ1-2; 10 bases fit TRBD1. The CDR3 loop spans 13 amino acids. Germline V gene data show CDR1 as MNHEY and CDR2 as SVGAGI. The ends lost 10 bases at V and 7 bases at J; junction bases unmatched: 9. The CDR3 is CATTPGQGIGYTF. The CDR3 nucleotides are TGTGCCACCACTCCGGGACAGGGGATTGGCTACACCTTC.

This clone was detected a few times. V is TRBV10-2 and J is TRBJ1-1; no reliable D call. V lost 4 bases and J lost 4, with 13 bases in between. The CDR3 contains 14 residues. Germline V lookup: CDR1 WSHSY, CDR2 SAAADI. The CDR3 nucleotides read TGCGCCAGCAGTGCTTCGGGTTTGTTCACTGAAGCTTTCTTT. Encoded protein: CASSASGLFTEAFF.

The chain joins TRBV2 to TRBJ2-1; 12 positions match TRBD2. Germline CDR1 SNHLY, CDR2 FYNNEI. Trimming removed 8 bases from V and 8 bases from J; junction bases left unmatched: 10. The CDR3 length is 15 residues. CDR3 residues: CASEETSGRFYEQFF. The CDR3 region has the DNA TGTGCCAGCGAAGAGACTAGCGGGAGATTTTATGAGCAGTTCTTC.